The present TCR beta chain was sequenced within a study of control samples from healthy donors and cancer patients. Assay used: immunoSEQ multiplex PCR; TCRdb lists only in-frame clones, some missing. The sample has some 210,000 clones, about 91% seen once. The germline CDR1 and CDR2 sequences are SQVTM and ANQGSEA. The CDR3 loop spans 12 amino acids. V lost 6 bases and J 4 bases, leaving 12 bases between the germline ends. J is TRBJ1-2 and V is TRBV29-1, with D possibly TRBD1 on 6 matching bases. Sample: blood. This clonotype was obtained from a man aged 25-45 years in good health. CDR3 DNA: TGCAGCGTGGAACAGGGCCCCTATGGCTACACCTTC. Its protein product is CSVEQGPYGYTF. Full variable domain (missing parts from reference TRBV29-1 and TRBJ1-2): SAVISQKPSRDICQRGTSLTIQCQVDSQVTMMFWYRQQPGQSLTLIATANQGSEATYESGFVIDKFPISRPNLTFSTLTVSNMSPEDSSIYLCSVEQGPYGYTFGSGTRLTVV.